A single TCR beta chain is shown here with its context. This sample is part of a study of blood T cell repertoires in COVID-19. Using immunoSEQ multiplex PCR, the repertoire was profiled, and TCRdb retains in-frame clones only, with some absent. The table lists 390,000 or so clones, roughly 80% of them singletons. The sample was PBMCs or T cells enriched from blood (not recorded which). This receptor was identified in a woman in her 50s who had recovered from COVID-19.

The CDR3 region has the DNA TGTGCCACCAGCAGAGAAGGAGGGATGGTCTCCTACGAGCAGTACTTC. Protein product: CATSREGGMVSYEQYF. This chain joins TRBV15 and TRBJ2-7; tentative D call: TRBD2 (6 bases). This CDR3 spans 16 amino acids. V lost 0 bases and J lost 0, with 12 bases in between. Looked up from germline, CDR1 is LNHNV and CDR2 is YYDKDF (reference sequence).